The TCR beta chain described here comes from a study of cytomegalovirus exposure and HLA in healthy donors. PCR was performed using 60 Vbeta and 13 Jbeta primers. This table comes from immunoSEQ multiplex PCR, and its TCRdb copy is limited to in-frame clones, with some not included. The table shows 90,000 to 140,000 clones, with about 16% occurring only once. Healthy people donating bone marrow made up the donors. Trimming took off 2 bases at V and 8 bases at J, with 15 bases between the two ends. Per germline, CDR1 MNHEY and CDR2 SVGAGI. The CDR3 covers 15 residues. Overall study results and limits: Later analysis showed most CMV-associated TCR beta chains appearing HLA-restricted.

This clone was seen only a few times. Its matching antigen is unknown. The chain couples TRBV6-5 to TRBJ1-4; D is undetermined. The receptor was derived from a female donor in good health and CMV-seronegative. Sequencing used PBMCs. The CDR3: CASSYTRGREEKLFF. For the CDR3, the DNA is TGTGCCAGCAGTTACACCCGGGGTAGGGAGGAAAAACTGTTTTTT.